This T cell receptor beta chain came from a study of cytomegalovirus exposure and HLA in healthy donors. The germline CDR1 and CDR2 sequences are SGHTA and FQGTGA. The CDR3 totals 14 residues. Trimming stripped 2 bases from V and 3 bases from J, with 8 bases between. The primer mix had 60 Vbeta and 13 Jbeta primers. Sequencing used immunoSEQ multiplex PCR; TCRdb keeps in-frame clones, though not all of them. The sample shows approximately 220,000 clones, nearly 80% of them seen only once. The V and J genes are TRBV7-3 and TRBJ1-5; the D is unclear. This sequence was found in a man younger than 30 in good health and CMV-seronegative. The specimen was PBMCs. CDR3 protein: CASSLERDNQPQHF. The CDR3 DNA reads as TGTGCCAGCAGCTTAGAGAGGGACAATCAGCCCCAGCATTTT.